These 3 T cell receptor beta chains were sequenced from one sample in a study of T cell responses to AZD1222 COVID-19 vaccine. Repertoires were generated with immunoSEQ multiplex PCR, while TCRdb's copy carries only in-frame clones and drops some. Among 100,000 to 150,000 clones listed, 91% were seen once. The sample consisted of peripheral blood, taken on day 0 of AZD1222 vaccination. The receptors here all came from an adult in good health.

This chain connects TRBV2 to TRBJ1-5, with 9 bases fitting TRBD1. Looked up from germline, CDR1 is SNHLY and CDR2 is FYNNEI. J gave up 4 bases and V 7 bases, and 14 bases lay outside the gene matches. The CDR3 totals 17 residues. CDR3 bases: TGTGCCAGCAACCGGGGACAGGGACCATCAGTTAATCAGCCCCAGCATTTT. Translation: CASNRGQGPSVNQPQHF.

The chain joins TRBV30 to TRBJ1-4; 8 bases map to TRBD1. The CDR3 runs 14 residues. Unmatched junction bases numbered 6, after V lost 2 bases and J lost 7 bases. Germline V CDR1 and CDR2: GTSNPN, SVGIG (reference sequence). CDR3 loop: CAWSTPGGGEKLFF. Here the CDR3 DNA reads TGTGCCTGGAGTACCCCAGGGGGCGGTGAAAAACTGTTTTTT.

The chain links TRBV7-9 to TRBJ2-1; unclear D gene. Trimming took 2 bases from V and 4 from J, leaving 6 bases between them. Per germline, CDR1 SEHNR and CDR2 FQNEAQ (reference sequence). The CDR3 consists of 13 residues. The CDR3 region is CASSLLGYNEQFF. Here the CDR3 DNA reads TGTGCCAGCAGCTTACTCGGGTACAATGAGCAGTTCTTC.